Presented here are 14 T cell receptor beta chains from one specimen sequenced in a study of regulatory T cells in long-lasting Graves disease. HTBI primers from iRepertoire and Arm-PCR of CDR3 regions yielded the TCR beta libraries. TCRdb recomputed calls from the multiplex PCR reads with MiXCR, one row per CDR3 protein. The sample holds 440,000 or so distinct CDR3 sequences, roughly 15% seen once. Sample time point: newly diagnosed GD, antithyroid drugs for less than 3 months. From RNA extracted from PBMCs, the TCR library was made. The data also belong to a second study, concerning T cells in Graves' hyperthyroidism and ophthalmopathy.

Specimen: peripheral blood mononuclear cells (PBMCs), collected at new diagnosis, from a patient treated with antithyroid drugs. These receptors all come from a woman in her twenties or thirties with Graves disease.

CDR3 in amino acids: CASRRGQRNYEQYF. CDR3 DNA: TGTGCCAGCAGACGGGGACAACGGAACTACGAGCAGTACTTC. The chain uses TRBV28 and TRBJ2-7; possible D gene TRBD1, 6 bases. The CDR3 totals 14 residues. Germline loops: CDR1 MDHEN, CDR2 SYDVKM. V lost 6 bases to trimming and J lost 3 bases, with 15 bases between them.

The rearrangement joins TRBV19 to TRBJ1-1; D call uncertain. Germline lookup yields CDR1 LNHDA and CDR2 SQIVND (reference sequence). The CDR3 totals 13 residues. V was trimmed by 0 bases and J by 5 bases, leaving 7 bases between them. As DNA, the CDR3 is TGTGCCAGTAGTATAGACGGGCCTACTGAAGCTTTCTTT. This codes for CASSIDGPTEAFF.

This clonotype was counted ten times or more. Here the CDR3 DNA reads TGTGCCAGCAGTTTGATGGAACGGGGAGAGAAGTTCTTC. It specifies CASSLMERGEKFF. V is TRBV12-3 or TRBV12-4 and J is TRBJ2-1; D is perhaps TRBD2 (5 bases). The germline V and J ends were trimmed by 3 bases and 14 bases, with 17 bases remaining between them. The CDR3 totals 13 residues.

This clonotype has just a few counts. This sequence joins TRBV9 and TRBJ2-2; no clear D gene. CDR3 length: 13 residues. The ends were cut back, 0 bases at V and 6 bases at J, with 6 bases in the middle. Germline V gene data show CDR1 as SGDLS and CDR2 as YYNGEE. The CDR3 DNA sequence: TGTGCCAGCAGCGTAGGTGTACCCGGGGAGCTGTTTTTT. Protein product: CASSVGVPGELFF.

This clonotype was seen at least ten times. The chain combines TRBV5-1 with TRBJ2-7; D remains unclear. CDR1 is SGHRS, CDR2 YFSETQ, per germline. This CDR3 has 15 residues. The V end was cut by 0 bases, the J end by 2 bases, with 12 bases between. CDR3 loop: CASSLVTRSAYEQYF. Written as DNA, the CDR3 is TGCGCCAGCAGCTTGGTAACCCGTAGTGCCTACGAGCAGTACTTC.

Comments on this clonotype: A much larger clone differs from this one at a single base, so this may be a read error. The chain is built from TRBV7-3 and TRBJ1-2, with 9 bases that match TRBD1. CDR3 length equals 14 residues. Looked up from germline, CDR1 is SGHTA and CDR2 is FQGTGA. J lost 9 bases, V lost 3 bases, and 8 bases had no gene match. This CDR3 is CASSLRDRVRSYTF. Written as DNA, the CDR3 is TGTGCCAGCAGCTTGAGGGACAGGGTTCGAAGCTACACCTTC.

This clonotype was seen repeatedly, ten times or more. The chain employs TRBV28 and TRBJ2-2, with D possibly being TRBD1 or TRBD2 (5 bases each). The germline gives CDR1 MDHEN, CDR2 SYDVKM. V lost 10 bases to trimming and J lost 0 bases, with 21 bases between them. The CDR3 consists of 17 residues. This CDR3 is CATDEGSFSANTGELFF. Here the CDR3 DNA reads TGTGCCACCGACGAGGGGAGTTTCTCCGCGAACACCGGGGAGCTGTTTTTT.

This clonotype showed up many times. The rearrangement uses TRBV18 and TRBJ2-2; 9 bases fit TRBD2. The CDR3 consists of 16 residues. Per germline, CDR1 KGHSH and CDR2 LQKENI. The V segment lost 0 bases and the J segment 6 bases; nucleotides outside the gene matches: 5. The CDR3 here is CASSPPHRTSAGELFF. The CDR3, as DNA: TGTGCCAGCTCACCACCTCATAGGACTAGCGCCGGGGAGCTGTTTTTT.

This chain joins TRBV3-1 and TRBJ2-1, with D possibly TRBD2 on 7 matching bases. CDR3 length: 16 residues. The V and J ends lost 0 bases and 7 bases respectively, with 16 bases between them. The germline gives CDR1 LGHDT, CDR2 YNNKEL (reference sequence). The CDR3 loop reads CASSQDWGGLRNEQFF. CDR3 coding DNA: TGTGCCAGCAGCCAAGACTGGGGGGGCCTCAGGAATGAGCAGTTCTTC.

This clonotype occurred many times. As DNA, the CDR3 is TGTGCCACCGAACGTACAGGTTTCGCCCGGACCGGGGAGCTGTTTTTT. Its protein is CATERTGFARTGELFF. The V and J genes are TRBV27 and TRBJ2-2; TRBD1 is a possible D gene (5 bases). The V gene lost 10 bases and the J gene lost 5 bases, with 23 bases spanning the gap. The CDR3 length is 16 residues. Germline CDR1 MNHEY, CDR2 SMNVEV (reference sequence).

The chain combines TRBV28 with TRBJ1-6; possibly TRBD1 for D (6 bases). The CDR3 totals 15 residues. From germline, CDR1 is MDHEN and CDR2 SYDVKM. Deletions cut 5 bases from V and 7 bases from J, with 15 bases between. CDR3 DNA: TGTGCCAGCAGTCCCCTGGGGGGGCAAAATTCACCCCTCCACTTT. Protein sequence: CASSPLGGQNSPLHF.

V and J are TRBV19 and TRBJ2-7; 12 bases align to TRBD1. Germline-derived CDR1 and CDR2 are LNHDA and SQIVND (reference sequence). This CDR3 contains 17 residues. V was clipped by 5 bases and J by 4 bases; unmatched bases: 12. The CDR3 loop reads CASSFSSGTGGGYEQYF. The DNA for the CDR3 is TGTGCCAGTAGTTTTTCCTCCGGGACAGGGGGCGGATACGAGCAGTACTTC.

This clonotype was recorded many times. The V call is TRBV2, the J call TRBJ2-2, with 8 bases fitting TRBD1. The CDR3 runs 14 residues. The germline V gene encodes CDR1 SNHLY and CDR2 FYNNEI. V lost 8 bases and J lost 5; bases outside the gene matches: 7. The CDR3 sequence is CASHQGAGTGELFF. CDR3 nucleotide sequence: TGTGCCAGCCACCAGGGGGCAGGAACCGGGGAGCTGTTTTTT.

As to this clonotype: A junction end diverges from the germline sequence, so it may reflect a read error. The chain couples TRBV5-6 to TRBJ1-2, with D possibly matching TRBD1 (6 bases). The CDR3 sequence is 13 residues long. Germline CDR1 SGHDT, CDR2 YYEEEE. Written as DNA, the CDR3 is TGTGCCAGCAGTCCCGGACAGAACTATGGCTTCACCTTC. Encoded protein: CASSPGQNYGFTF.